Listed here are 10 T cell receptor beta chains from one sample, sequenced in a study of neurological immune-mediated disorders. TCRdb ran MiXCR on the 5' RACE reads and lists one entry per CDR3 protein. This table has more than 35,000 distinct CDR3 sequences, under 6.5% appearing once. Sequencing input: CD4+ T cells from blood. The origin of the receptors is a woman in her thirties or forties in good health.

This clonotype was seen repeatedly, ten times or more. The chain employs TRBV5-1 and TRBJ2-5, with D perhaps TRBD2 (6 bases). V was pared by 4 bases and J by 5 bases, with 15 bases between. The CDR3 has 14 residues. Germline assignment: CDR1 SGHRS and CDR2 YFSETQ. CDR3 DNA sequence: TGCGCCAGCAGCCCGATAGTTGGGGGGGAGACCCAGTACTTC. Residues: CASSPIVGGETQYF.

This clonotype was observed at least ten times. The V gene is TRBV5-1, the J gene TRBJ1-1; no clear D gene. The germline V gene encodes CDR1 SGHRS and CDR2 YFSETQ. This CDR3 is built from 14 residues. Trimming removed 4 bases at V and 0 bases at J, with 10 bases between. CDR3 sequence (DNA): TGCGCCAGCAGCACGGAGACGGTGAACACTGAAGCTTTCTTT. This codes for CASSTETVNTEAFF. Variable domain in full (rest from reference TRBV5-1 and TRBJ1-1): KAGVTQTPRYLIKTRGQQVTLSCSPISGHRSVSWYQQTPGQGLQFLFEYFSETQRNKGNFPGRFSGRQFSNSRSEMNVSTLELGDSALYLCASSTETVNTEAFFGQGTRLTVV.

This clonotype was detected many times. CDR3 nucleotide sequence: TGTGCCAGCAGCTTAGTAGTGACAGGGGCGCACGAGCAGTACTTC. Encoded protein: CASSLVVTGAHEQYF. V usage is TRBV7-2 and J usage is TRBJ2-7; 8 bases map to TRBD1. Per the germline V gene, CDR1 is SGHTA and CDR2 is FQGNSA. The CDR3 covers 15 residues. The J segment lost 5 bases and the V segment lost 1 base, leaving 7 bases of the junction unmatched.

This clonotype came up many times. The chain has TRBV28 and TRBJ2-3; D is possibly TRBD2 (6 bases). The CDR3 consists of 16 residues. Trimming left V 4 bases short and J 0 bases short, with 14 bases between. CDR1 is MDHEN and CDR2 is SYDVKM in the germline V gene. The CDR3 DNA reads TGTGCCAGCAGTTCCTTCGGGCGGGGAAGCACAGATACGCAGTATTTT. This encodes CASSSFGRGSTDTQYF.

This clonotype was detected many times. As DNA, the CDR3 is TGCAGTACCATCTCCGGGACTAGCGGGAGTGGGAACATTCAGTACTTC. It codes for CSTISGTSGSGNIQYF. The V call is TRBV20-1, the J call TRBJ2-4; 14 nucleotides align to TRBD2. V shed 8 bases, J shed 7 bases, and the junction held 13 bases outside the gene matches. The CDR3 has 16 residues. Germline CDR1 is DFQATT and CDR2 is SNEGSKA (reference sequence).

In this sample, this clonotype turned up many times. This chain links TRBV6-2 or TRBV6-3 with TRBJ2-1, with D hard to call. Germline V CDR1 and CDR2: MNHEY, SVGEGT. Trimming removed 7 bases at V and 0 bases at J, with 10 bases between. The CDR3 consists of 14 residues. The CDR3 nucleotides read TGTGCCAGCACCAAGGCCAGCTCCTACAATGAGCAGTTCTTC. This sequence encodes CASTKASSYNEQFF.

This clonotype was detected many times. The CDR3 loop is CASSLVRVATGANVLTF. The CDR3 DNA reads TGCGCCAGCAGCTTGGTTAGGGTCGCTACTGGGGCCAACGTCCTGACTTTC. V gene TRBV5-1 combines with J gene TRBJ2-6; D call uncertain. CDR1 and CDR2 from the germline V gene are SGHRS and YFSETQ. V gave up 0 bases and J gave up 2 bases, with 12 bases separating them. CDR3 length: 17 amino acids.

This clonotype appeared many times. The J gene is TRBJ1-2, the V gene TRBV3-1, with 10 bases identical to TRBD1. Trimming at V came to 4 bases and at J to 2 bases, leaving 4 bases not matched to a gene. Germline lookup yields CDR1 LGHDT and CDR2 YNNKEL (reference sequence). This CDR3 comprises 15 residues. The CDR3 protein is CASSLSGQGNYGYTF. DNA for the CDR3: TGTGCCAGCAGCCTATCGGGACAGGGGAACTATGGCTACACCTTC.

In this sample, this clonotype turned up many times. V usage is TRBV2 and J usage is TRBJ1-1; TRBD1 aligns across 7 bases. Germline values: CDR1 SNHLY, CDR2 FYNNEI. The CDR3 has 13 amino acids. V was clipped by 1 base and J by 4 bases; unmatched bases: 0. In nucleotides, the CDR3 is TGTGCCAGCAGTGAAGACAGGGGCACTGAAGCTTTCTTT. This codes for CASSEDRGTEAFF.

This clonotype appeared many times. V usage is TRBV7-2 and J usage is TRBJ1-3; TRBD1 is a possible D gene (5 bases). CDR3 length: 14 residues. Trimming removed 8 bases from V and 0 bases from J, with 11 bases in between. Germline-derived CDR1 and CDR2 are SGHTA and FQGNSA. The CDR3 DNA reads TGTGCCAGCGGGGGGTTGCGCTCTGGAAACACCATATATTTT. It translates to CASGGLRSGNTIYF.